This paragraph covers one T cell receptor beta chain sequence. As yet, its antigen is unknown. This sample was included in a study of shared clonotypes between healthy human individuals. About the research overall: Used for every donor were three CD4 naive, three CD4 memory, two CD8 naive and one CD8 memory plate. Overall study findings and caveats: Compared with clonotypes that all four donors shared, non-shared clonotypes had lower generation probabilities.

Original processing methods: Filtering differed since immunoSEQ provided only junctions, with no quality scores. Profiled with immunoSEQ multiplex PCR; TCRdb holds only in-frame clones, not every one. That table is the source of V, J and clone size, and D and trimming were worked out from the DNA. The table records about 2.2 million clones, over 85% of them present only once. Cells designated naive CD8 were CD45RO-negative and were positively selected for CCR7, with terminally differentiated effector memory CD45RA+ cells excluded. Donors included only healthy HIV-negative adults lacking recent acute infections or vaccinations. V was clipped by 0 bases and J by 5 bases; unmatched bases: 5. The CDR3 spans 16 residues. From germline, CDR1 is MNHEY and CDR2 SVGAGI.

The receptor comes from a young man in good health. Some clones in this sample may be carry-over from other donors' samples. The chain couples TRBV6-5 to TRBJ2-5; 11 bases are shared with TRBD1. The sample consisted of naive CD8+ T cells from PBMCs. CDR3 DNA sequence: TGTGCCAGCAGTTACTCGAGGACAGGGGGCCAGGAGACCCAGTACTTC. Translation: CASSYSRTGGQETQYF.